The 25 T cell receptor beta chains in this list originate from one sample, sequenced in a study of human T cells and chemical hapten exposure (dated by TCRdb to 2020 to 2023). Libraries were constructed by RACE. Sequencing took place on a NextSeq 500. TCRdb passed the public sequencing reads through fastp at Q25 and MiXCR, retaining productive beta sequences. When rows share a CDR3 protein, they turn into one entry using the most common DNA and genes. In all, the sample holds fewer than 150,000 distinct CDR3 sequences, and approximately 12% of those were seen once. 1.3% to 1.5% of the sample belongs to the ten largest clones. The time point label on this specimen signifies: patch test 2, 6 weeks after DPC sensitization. The meaning of the sample's treatment or condition label: therapeutic diphenylcyclopropenone sensitization with weekly scalp DPC. The sequences come from whole blood, collected in connection with sensitization to the hapten diphenylcyclopropenone (DPC). Receptor source: a woman between 45 and 65 years old with alopecia areata. Some clones in this sample may be carry-over from other donors' samples.

At least ten counts were recorded for this clonotype. For the CDR3, the DNA is TGTGCCACCAGTGGAGGGACACCGATTAGCAATCAGCCCCAGCATTTT. Protein sequence: CATSGGTPISNQPQHF. The chain links TRBV24-1 to TRBJ1-5; possibly TRBD1 for D (6 bases). Between the trimmed V and J ends, which lost 5 bases and 0 bases, there was a span of 13 bases. The CDR3 extends over 16 amino acids. Per the germline V gene, CDR1 is KGHDR and CDR2 is SFDVKD.

In this sample, this clonotype turned up a few times. V usage is TRBV7-6 and J usage is TRBJ2-7; 8 nucleotides align to TRBD2. This CDR3 comprises 14 residues. CDR1 is SGHVS and CDR2 is FNYEAQ in the germline V gene. The ends lost 5 bases at V and 2 bases at J; junction bases unmatched: 5. The CDR3 reads CASSPDGGAYEQYF. The CDR3 bases are TGTGCCAGCAGCCCGGACGGGGGGGCCTACGAGCAGTACTTC.

This clonotype was detected many times. The gene calls are TRBV4-3 and TRBJ2-3, with D possibly TRBD2 on 6 matching bases. Trimming left V 0 bases short and J 2 bases short, with 12 bases between. Germline-derived CDR1 and CDR2 are LGHNA and YSLEER. This CDR3 comprises 16 residues. This CDR3 reads CASSQEDAGITDTQYF. The CDR3, as DNA: TGCGCCAGCAGCCAAGAAGACGCGGGGATCACAGATACGCAGTATTTT.

Ten or more counts support this clonotype. V usage is TRBV20-1 and J usage is TRBJ1-2; D remains unclear. CDR1 is DFQATT, CDR2 SNEGSKA, per germline (reference sequence). This CDR3 is 13 amino acids long. V was clipped by 5 bases and J by 6 bases, with 16 bases between them. The CDR3 nucleotides read TGCAGTGCTCACTTGGGAGGGTGGGATGGCTACACCTTC. Encoded protein: CSAHLGGWDGYTF.

The gene calls are TRBV18 and TRBJ2-6, with unresolved D. Germline-derived CDR1 and CDR2 are KGHSH and LQKENI. CDR3 length equals 15 residues. The V end lost 6 bases, the J end lost 0 bases, and 9 bases lay between the germline ends. CDR3 region: CASSAARSGANVLTF. The CDR3 region has the DNA TGTGCCAGCTCGGCCGCCCGCTCTGGGGCCAACGTCCTGACTTTC.

This clonotype was counted many times. The rearrangement links TRBV7-2 to TRBJ2-7, with 12 bases that match TRBD2. J lost 6 bases, V lost 5 bases, and 5 bases had no gene match. The length of the CDR3 is 14 residues. CDR1 and CDR2 (germline): SGHTA, FQGNSA. CDR3 sequence: CASSVLAGGSEQYF. As DNA, the CDR3 is TGTGCCAGCAGCGTACTAGCGGGAGGCTCCGAGCAGTACTTC.

This clonotype showed up many times. The chain is built from TRBV28 and TRBJ1-5; tentative D call: TRBD1 (5 bases). Germline CDR1 reads MDHEN; CDR2 reads SYDVKM. The CDR3 contains 14 residues. V dropped 10 bases and J dropped 1 base, with 14 bases sitting between them. For the CDR3, the DNA is TGTGCCAACGGGGCAGGAGGGAGCAATCAGCCCCAGCATTTT. Its protein is CANGAGGSNQPQHF.

The chain is built from TRBV20-1 and TRBJ1-1; possibly TRBD1 for D (5 bases). CDR3 length: 12 amino acids. Germline V gene lookup returns CDR1 DFQATT and CDR2 SNEGSKA (reference sequence). V lost 3 bases, J lost 7 bases, and 12 bases lay in between. In DNA, the CDR3 is TGCAGTGCTAGGGAGGGGTTTTTTGAAGCTTTCTTT. It translates to CSAREGFFEAFF.

The sample holds a few counts of this clonotype. The chain joins TRBV5-1 to TRBJ2-7; a weak D match, TRBD1 (5 bases). V lost 0 bases and J lost 0, with 13 bases in between. This CDR3 has 16 residues. The germline V gene has CDR1 SGHRS and CDR2 YFSETQ. In DNA, the CDR3 is TGCGCCAGCAGCTTGGAGTGGACACTGAGCTCCTACGAGCAGTACTTC. Residues: CASSLEWTLSSYEQYF. Supplemented by reference TRBV5-1 and TRBJ2-7, the full variable domain reads KAGVTQTPRYLIKTRGQQVTLSCSPISGHRSVSWYQQTPGQGLQFLFEYFSETQRNKGNFPGRFSGRQFSNSRSEMNVSTLELGDSALYLCASSLEWTLSSYEQYFGPGTRLTVT.

The gene calls are TRBV24-1 and TRBJ1-2, with D uncertain. Germline lookup yields CDR1 KGHDR and CDR2 SFDVKD. Trimming took 4 bases from V and 1 from J, leaving 9 bases between them. The CDR3 contains 14 residues. The chain's CDR3 is CATSDPGDNYGYTF. The CDR3 coding sequence is TGTGCCACCAGTGACCCTGGCGATAACTATGGCTACACCTTC.

This clonotype was counted between two and nine times. The genes are TRBV29-1 and TRBJ2-1; possibly TRBD2 for D (6 bases). The V gene's germline CDR1 is SQVTM and CDR2 ANQGSEA. V was trimmed by 4 bases and J by 9 bases, leaving 16 bases between them. The CDR3 has 13 amino acids. The CDR3 DNA is TGCAGCGTTGGCCGGGACTCCGGAGGTGAGCAGTTCTTC. Its translation is CSVGRDSGGEQFF.

The chain joins TRBV27 to TRBJ1-3, with D hard to call. Trimming removed 2 bases from V and 4 bases from J, with 12 bases in between. In germline, CDR1 is MNHEY, CDR2 SMNVEV (reference sequence). The CDR3 runs to 15 residues. This chain's CDR3 is CASSLNGLMGNTIYF. The CDR3, as DNA: TGTGCCAGCAGTTTAAATGGGTTGATGGGAAACACCATATATTTT.

This clonotype showed up just a few times. This sequence joins TRBV5-1 and TRBJ2-7; perhaps TRBD2 as D (5 bases). This CDR3 has 13 amino acids. The V end lost 0 bases, the J end lost 6 bases, and 10 bases lay between the germline ends. Per the germline V gene, CDR1 is SGHRS and CDR2 is YFSETQ. The CDR3 DNA reads TGCGCCAGCAGCTTGGAAATGGGGAGCGAGCAGTACTTC. As protein: CASSLEMGSEQYF.

This clonotype has a handful of counts. The chain uses TRBV6-1 and TRBJ2-7; 7 bases are shared with TRBD1. The CDR3 is 14 amino acids. J gave up 2 bases and V 2 bases, and 3 bases lay outside the gene matches. CDR1 and CDR2 (germline): MNHNS, SASEGT. CDR3 sequence: CASSERQGAYEQYF. The CDR3 region has the DNA TGTGCCAGCAGTGAACGACAGGGAGCCTACGAGCAGTACTTC.

The J gene is TRBJ2-1, the V gene TRBV6-5; D tentatively reads TRBD1 or TRBD2 (5 bases each). Looked up from germline, CDR1 is MNHEY and CDR2 is SVGAGI. The V end lost 8 bases, the J end lost 0 bases, and 14 bases lay between the germline ends. The length of the CDR3 is 15 residues. The CDR3 sequence: CASRRGDGSYNEQFF. As DNA, the CDR3 is TGTGCCAGCCGACGAGGGGACGGCTCCTACAATGAGCAGTTCTTC.

V gene TRBV20-1 combines with J gene TRBJ1-2; no reliable D call. The germline V gene encodes CDR1 DFQATT and CDR2 SNEGSKA (reference sequence). The CDR3 has 11 amino acids. This CDR3 is CTAPRNYGYTF. CDR3 DNA: TGCACCGCCCCGCGGAACTATGGCTACACCTTC.

The V and J genes are TRBV28 and TRBJ1-5, with D uncertain. Trimming pared 3 bases from V and 6 bases from J, leaving 0 bases between. CDR1 and CDR2 from the germline V gene are MDHEN and SYDVKM. This CDR3 contains 10 residues. As DNA, the CDR3 is TGTGCCAGCAGTTTTCAGCCCCAGCATTTT. Translated, it gives CASSFQPQHF. Full variable domain (remainder filled in from reference TRBV28 and TRBJ1-5): DVKVTQSSRYLVKRTGEKVFLECVQDMDHENMFWYRQDPGLGLRLIYFSYDVKMKEKGDIPEGYSVSREKKERFSLILESASTNQTSMYLCASSFQPQHFGDGTRLSIL.

This clonotype has only a few counts. The chain is built from TRBV5-5 and TRBJ2-1; 11 bases match TRBD2. V gave up 3 bases and J gave up 5 bases; unmatched junction bases: 4. The CDR3 runs to 15 residues. Germline V gene sequence: CDR1 SGHKS, CDR2 YYEKEE (reference sequence). The CDR3 coding sequence is TGTGCCAGCAGCTCAGGACTAGCGGGCAACAATGAGCAGTTCTTC. Amino acid sequence: CASSSGLAGNNEQFF.

The chain recombines TRBV4-2 with TRBJ2-2; D not certain. V was pared by 0 bases and J by 8 bases, with 13 bases between. CDR1 LGHNA and CDR2 YNFKEQ come from the germline V gene. This CDR3 has 15 residues. The CDR3 bases are TGTGCCAGCAGCCAAGATATAGGCGGTTCTGGGGAGCTGTTTTTT. This encodes CASSQDIGGSGELFF.

This chain joins TRBV12-3 or TRBV12-4 and TRBJ2-7; 10 bases are shared with TRBD1. V trimming: 6 bases; J trimming: 4 bases; junction bases outside the gene matches: 15. This CDR3 is 17 amino acids long. CDR3 residues: CASSTSPRDRGLYEQYF. The CDR3 DNA reads as TGTGCCAGCAGCACATCGCCTCGGGACAGGGGTCTTTACGAGCAGTACTTC.

In this sample, this clonotype turned up a few times. This sequence joins TRBV6-5 and TRBJ2-7, with TRBD1 matching over 7 bases. CDR1 is MNHEY and CDR2 is SVGAGI in the germline V gene. V trimming: 2 bases; J trimming: 1 base; junction bases outside the gene matches: 8. This CDR3 has 16 residues. The CDR3 sequence: CASSYQKTGNSYEQYF. CDR3 coding DNA: TGTGCCAGCAGTTACCAAAAGACAGGGAATTCCTACGAGCAGTACTTC.

The chain links TRBV4-1 to TRBJ1-2; D remains ambiguous. Trimming pared 1 base from V and 6 bases from J, leaving 9 bases between. This CDR3 is 13 amino acids long. From germline, CDR1 is MGHRA and CDR2 YSYEKL. CDR3: CASSQGGYDGYTF. DNA of the CDR3: TGCGCCAGCAGCCAAGGAGGGTACGATGGCTACACCTTC.

This clonotype was detected a few times. The J gene is TRBJ1-5, the V gene TRBV7-2, with a tentative D call TRBD1 (5 bases). Germline values: CDR1 SGHTA, CDR2 FQGNSA. V lost 3 bases, J lost 5 bases, and 17 bases lay in between. The length of the CDR3 is 16 residues. CDR3 in DNA: TGTGCCAGCAGCTTGGACCGACAGAGGGAAGATCAGCCCCAGCATTTT. This translates into CASSLDRQREDQPQHF.

Comments on this clonotype: A read error may explain this, as a much larger clone is one base away. The chain couples TRBV7-7 to TRBJ2-6; D is undetermined. The CDR3 loop spans 14 amino acids. Germline V gene data show CDR1 as SSHAT and CDR2 as FNYEAQ (reference sequence). CDR3 nucleotide sequence: TGTGCTAGCAGCCCCGGTACTGGGGCCAACGTCCTGACTTTC. This translates into CASSPGTGANVLTF.

V and J are TRBV12-3 or TRBV12-4 and TRBJ1-4; D possibly corresponds to TRBD1 (6 bases). CDR3 length: 14 residues. Trimming removed 6 bases at V and 8 bases at J, with 16 bases between. CDR3 loop: CASRSTGAAEKLFF. As DNA, the CDR3 is TGTGCCAGCAGGTCGACAGGAGCCGCAGAAAAACTGTTTTTT.